This is a list of T cell receptor beta chains from one sample in a study of a mutant IDH1 vaccine in newly diagnosed glioma. These receptors lack a known antigen. Sequenced by immunoSEQ multiplex PCR; TCRdb stores in-frame clones only, minus some. Of 50,000 to 75,000 clones listed, around 84% are singletons. The sample was PBMCs, taken from a glioma patient whose treatment included an IDH1 peptide vaccine. The receptors come from a woman aged 45-65 years with glioma. Both conserved end residues are part of each CDR3. A D gene is named only where the DNA matches it firmly. A row's size may be missing; if present it is once, few, many or a size class.

TRBV7-9	14	TRBD1	TRBJ1-4	NA	CASSLRQGNEKLFF	TGTGCCAGCAGCTTAAGACAGGGAAATGAAAAACTGTTTTTT
TRBV29-1	14	TRBD2	TRBJ2-7	NA	CSVSSGGNSYEQYF	TGCAGCGTTTCAAGCGGGGGGAACTCCTACGAGCAGTACTTC
TRBV7-3	14	NA	TRBJ2-1	few	CASSSIGADNEQFF	TGTGCCAGCAGCTCAATAGGGGCAGACAATGAGCAGTTCTTC
TRBV28	15	NA	TRBJ1-1	NA	CASSLLGWRNTEAFF	TGTGCCAGCAGTTTATTGGGTTGGAGGAACACTGAAGCTTTCTTT
TRBV6-1	16	TRBD1	TRBJ1-6	NA	CASSGEQGGYNSPLHF	TGTGCCAGCAGTGGAGAACAGGGGGGATATAATTCACCCCTCCACTTT
TRBV7-9	14	NA	TRBJ2-2	NA	CASSLEGDTGELFF	TGTGCCAGCAGCTTAGAAGGAGACACCGGGGAGCTGTTTTTT
TRBV18	15	TRBD1	TRBJ1-1	NA	CASSPEITGATEAFF	TGTGCCAGCTCACCGGAAATTACAGGGGCCACTGAAGCTTTCTTT
TRBV19	14	TRBD1	TRBJ1-5	NA	CATADREGNQPQHF	TGTGCCACCGCGGACAGGGAAGGGAATCAGCCCCAGCATTTT
TRBV4-2	11	NA	TRBJ1-1	NA	CASIAGDEAFF	TGTGCCAGCATCGCAGGGGATGAAGCTTTCTTT
TRBV10-1	19	TRBD1	TRBJ2-1	NA	CASSESVRGQGESYNEQFF	TGCGCCAGCAGTGAGTCTGTTAGAGGACAGGGGGAATCCTACAATGAGCAGTTCTTC
TRBV25-1	13	TRBD1	TRBJ1-1	NA	CASRDRENTEAFF	TGTGCCAGCAGGGACAGGGAAAACACTGAAGCTTTCTTT
TRBV9	13	NA	TRBJ1-1	NA	CASSAWEGVEAFF	TGTGCCAGCAGCGCTTGGGAAGGGGTGGAAGCTTTCTTT
TRBV6-1	14	NA	TRBJ1-5	NA	CASTRRLGDQPQHF	TGTGCCAGCACTCGAAGGTTAGGGGATCAGCCCCAGCATTTT
TRBV7-2	15	TRBD1	TRBJ2-1	NA	CASSPRTGEGNEQFF	TGTGCCAGCAGCCCGCGGACAGGGGAGGGCAATGAGCAGTTCTTC
TRBV2	14	NA	TRBJ1-2	NA	CASSEGGELYGYTF	TGTGCCAGCAGTGAAGGGGGGGAGTTATATGGCTACACCTTC
TRBV9	14	NA	TRBJ2-1	NA	CASSVESRGNEQFF	TGTGCCAGCAGCGTAGAATCACGGGGGAATGAGCAGTTCTTC
TRBV19	14	NA	TRBJ1-1	few	CASSIPRDSAEAFF	TGTGCCAGTAGTATCCCCAGGGATTCGGCTGAAGCTTTCTTT
TRBV5-6	16	TRBD2	TRBJ2-7	once	CASIGLAGRSSYEQYF	TGTGCCAGCATCGGACTAGCGGGGAGAAGCTCCTACGAGCAGTACTTC
TRBV19	14	NA	TRBJ1-1	NA	CASSFGDSNTEAFF	TGTGCCAGTAGCTTTGGAGACAGCAACACTGAAGCTTTCTTT
TRBV21-1	13	NA	TRBJ1-1	NA	CASSGGEYTEAFF	TGTGCCAGCAGCGGGGGGGAGTACACTGAAGCTTTCTTT